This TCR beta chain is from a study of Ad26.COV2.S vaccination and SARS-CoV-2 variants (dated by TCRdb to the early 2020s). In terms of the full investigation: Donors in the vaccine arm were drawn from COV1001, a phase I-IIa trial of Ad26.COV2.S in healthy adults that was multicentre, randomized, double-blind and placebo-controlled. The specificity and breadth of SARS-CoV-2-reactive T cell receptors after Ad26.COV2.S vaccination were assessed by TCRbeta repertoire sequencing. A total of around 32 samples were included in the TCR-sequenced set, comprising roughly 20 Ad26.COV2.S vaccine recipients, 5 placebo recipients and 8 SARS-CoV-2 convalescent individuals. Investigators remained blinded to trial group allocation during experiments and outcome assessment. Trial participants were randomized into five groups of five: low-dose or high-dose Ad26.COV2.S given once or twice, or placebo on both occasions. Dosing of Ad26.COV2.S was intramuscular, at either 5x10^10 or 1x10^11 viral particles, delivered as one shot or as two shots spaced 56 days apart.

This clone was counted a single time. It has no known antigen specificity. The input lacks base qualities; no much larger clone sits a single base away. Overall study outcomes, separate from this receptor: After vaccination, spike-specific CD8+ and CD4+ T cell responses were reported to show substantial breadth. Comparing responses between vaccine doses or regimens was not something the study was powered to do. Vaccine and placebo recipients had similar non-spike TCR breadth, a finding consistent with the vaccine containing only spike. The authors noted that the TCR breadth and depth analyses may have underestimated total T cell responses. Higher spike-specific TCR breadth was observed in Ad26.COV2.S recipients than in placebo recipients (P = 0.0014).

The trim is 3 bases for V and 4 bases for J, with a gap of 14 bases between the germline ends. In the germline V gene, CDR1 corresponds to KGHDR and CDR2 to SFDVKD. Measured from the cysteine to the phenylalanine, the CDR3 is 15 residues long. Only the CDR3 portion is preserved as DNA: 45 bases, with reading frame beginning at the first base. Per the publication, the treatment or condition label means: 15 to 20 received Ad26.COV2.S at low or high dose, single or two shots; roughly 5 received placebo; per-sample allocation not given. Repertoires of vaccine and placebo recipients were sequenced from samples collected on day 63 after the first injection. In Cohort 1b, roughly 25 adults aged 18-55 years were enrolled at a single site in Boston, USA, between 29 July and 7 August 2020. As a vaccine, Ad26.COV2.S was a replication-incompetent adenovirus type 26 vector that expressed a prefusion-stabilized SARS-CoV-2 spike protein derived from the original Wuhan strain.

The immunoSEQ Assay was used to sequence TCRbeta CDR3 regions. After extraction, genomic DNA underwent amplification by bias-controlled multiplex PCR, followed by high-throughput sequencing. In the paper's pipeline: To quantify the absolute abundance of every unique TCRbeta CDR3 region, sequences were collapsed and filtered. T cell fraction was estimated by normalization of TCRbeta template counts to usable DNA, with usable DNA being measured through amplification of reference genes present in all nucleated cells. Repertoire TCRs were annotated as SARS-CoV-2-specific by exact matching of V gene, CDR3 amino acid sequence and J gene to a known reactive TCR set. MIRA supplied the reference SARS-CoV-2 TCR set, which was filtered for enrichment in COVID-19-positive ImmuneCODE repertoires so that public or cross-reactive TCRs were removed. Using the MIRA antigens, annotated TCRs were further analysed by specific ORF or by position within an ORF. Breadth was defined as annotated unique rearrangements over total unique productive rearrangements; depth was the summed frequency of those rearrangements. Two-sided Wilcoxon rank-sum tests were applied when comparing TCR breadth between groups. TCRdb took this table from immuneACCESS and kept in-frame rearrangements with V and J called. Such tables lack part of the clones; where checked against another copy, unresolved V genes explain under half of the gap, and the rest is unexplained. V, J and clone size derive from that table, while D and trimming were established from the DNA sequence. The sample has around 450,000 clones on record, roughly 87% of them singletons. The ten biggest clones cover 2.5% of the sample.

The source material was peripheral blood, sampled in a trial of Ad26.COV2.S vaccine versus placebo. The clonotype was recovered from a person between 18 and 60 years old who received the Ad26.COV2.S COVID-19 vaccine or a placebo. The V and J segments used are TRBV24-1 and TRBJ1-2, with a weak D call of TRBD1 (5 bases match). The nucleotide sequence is TGTGCCACCAGTGATCCCCGGGGGAGGGGCTATGGCTACACCTTC. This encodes CATSDPRGRGYGYTF.